This T cell receptor (beta chain) emerged from a study of TIL therapy for anti-PD-1-resistant metastatic lung cancer. About the study: Most patients had lung adenocarcinoma; a handful of tumors were EGFR-mutant, two ALK-rearranged; half smoked currently or formerly. General study points: Many TIL product clones were absent from baseline tumor, suggesting clonal contraction.

Sequencing used immunoSEQ v3. TCRdb keeps only in-frame clones here, not all; method: immunoSEQ multiplex PCR. The sample lists 95,000 or so clones; about two thirds were seen once. Time point given: pre-treatment sample, taken before nivolumab and TIL therapy. Tumor tissue came from excised metastases, mostly pleural nodules or supraclavicular lymph nodes. Patients then received nivolumab; progressors got lymphodepletion, TIL and IL-2. Adults with stage 4 NSCLC were enrolled in a phase I trial. On this clone: As yet, its antigen is unknown.

Trimming pared 5 bases from V and 2 bases from J, leaving 16 bases between. Germline CDR1 MDHEN, CDR2 SYDVKM. This CDR3 is built from 16 residues. This receptor was obtained from a person aged 25-85 years with non-small cell lung cancer. This rearrangement joins TRBV28 to TRBJ1-3, with D unresolved. This material consisted of tumor tissue, taken at baseline. The CDR3 is CASSPRTAIAGNTIYF. The CDR3 nucleotides read TGTGCCAGCAGTCCACGGACGGCGATCGCTGGAAACACCATATATTTT.